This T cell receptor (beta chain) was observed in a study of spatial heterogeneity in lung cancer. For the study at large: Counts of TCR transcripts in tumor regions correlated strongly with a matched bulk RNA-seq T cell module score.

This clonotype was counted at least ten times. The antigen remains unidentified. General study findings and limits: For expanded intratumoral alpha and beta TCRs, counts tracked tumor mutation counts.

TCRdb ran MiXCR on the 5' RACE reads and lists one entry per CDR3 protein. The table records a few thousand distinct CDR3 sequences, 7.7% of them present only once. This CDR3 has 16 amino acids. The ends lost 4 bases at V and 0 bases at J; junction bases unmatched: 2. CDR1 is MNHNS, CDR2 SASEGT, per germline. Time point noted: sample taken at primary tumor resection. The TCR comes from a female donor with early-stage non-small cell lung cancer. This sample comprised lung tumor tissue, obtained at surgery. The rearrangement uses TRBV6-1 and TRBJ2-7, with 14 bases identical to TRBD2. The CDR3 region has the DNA TGTGCCAGCAGTGGAGGGACTAGCGGGAGCTCCTACGAGCAGTACTTC. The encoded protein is CASSGGTSGSSYEQYF.